This T cell receptor (beta chain) was identified during a study of CD8+CD57+ T cells in acquired aplastic anemia. Whole-study context: Roughly 3.2 ug was the average amount of DNA from sorted CD4+ and CD8+ cells. In CD4+ cells, healthy donors produced an average of approximately 11 million reads. Overall study results and limits: CD8+ Simpson's diversity did not differ significantly between patients and controls. The same twenty-nine CD8+ CDR3 sequences occurred in patients and in controls.

Both TCR beta VDJ combination and CDR3 sequence profiling were carried out. Genomic DNA was the template for this profiling. MiXCR, applied by TCRdb to the reads, yields one record per CDR3 protein. The data contain 200,000 to 250,000 distinct CDR3 sequences, 30% to 40% of them seen just once; the ten biggest clones take up around 1.1%. The table lists this clonotype with many counts. Its specificity is not known. The sequencing sample was made of sorted CD4+, CD8+, or CD8+CD57+ T cells (not recorded which) from PBMCs. The receptor was derived from a human donor in good health, serving as a control.

The CDR3, as DNA: TGTGCCAGCAGTGAAGGCAGCCGTGGCTCTGGAAACACCATATATTTT. This codes for CASSEGSRGSGNTIYF. The gene calls are TRBV2 and TRBJ1-3; D unclear. The V end lost 1 base, the J end lost 0 bases, and 10 bases lay between the germline ends. The CDR3 is 16 residues long. Germline V gene sequence: CDR1 SNHLY, CDR2 FYNNEI.